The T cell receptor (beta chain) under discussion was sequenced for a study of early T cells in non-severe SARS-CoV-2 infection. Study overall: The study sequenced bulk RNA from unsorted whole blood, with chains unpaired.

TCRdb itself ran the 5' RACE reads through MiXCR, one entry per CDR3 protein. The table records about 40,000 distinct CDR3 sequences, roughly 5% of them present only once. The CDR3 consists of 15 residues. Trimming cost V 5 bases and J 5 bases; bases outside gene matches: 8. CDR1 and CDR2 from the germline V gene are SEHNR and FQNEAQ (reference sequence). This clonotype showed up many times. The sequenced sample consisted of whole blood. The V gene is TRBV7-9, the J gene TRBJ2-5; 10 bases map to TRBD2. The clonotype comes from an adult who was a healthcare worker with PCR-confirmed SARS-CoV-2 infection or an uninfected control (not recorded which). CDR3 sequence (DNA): TGTGCCAGCAGCCTTCCAGCGGGGGGGCTGGAGACCCAGTACTTC. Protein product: CASSLPAGGLETQYF.